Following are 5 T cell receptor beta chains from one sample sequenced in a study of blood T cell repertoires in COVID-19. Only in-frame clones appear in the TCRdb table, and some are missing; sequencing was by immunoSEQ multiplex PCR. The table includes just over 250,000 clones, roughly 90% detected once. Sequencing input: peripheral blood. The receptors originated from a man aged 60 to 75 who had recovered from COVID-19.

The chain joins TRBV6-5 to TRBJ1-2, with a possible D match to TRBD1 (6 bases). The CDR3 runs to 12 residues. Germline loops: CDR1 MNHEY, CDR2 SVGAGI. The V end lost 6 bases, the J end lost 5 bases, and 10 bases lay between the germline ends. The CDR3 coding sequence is TGTGCCAGCAGCCCCAGGGGATATGGCTACACCTTC. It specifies CASSPRGYGYTF.

The chain's CDR3 is CASSQVGGEGQPQHF. The CDR3 nucleotides are TGTGCCAGCAGCCAAGTAGGGGGGGAGGGTCAGCCCCAGCATTTT. The rearrangement uses TRBV4-2 and TRBJ1-5, with D possibly being TRBD1 (6 bases). Germline CDR1 LGHNA, CDR2 YNFKEQ. V was cut by 1 base and J by 6 bases, with 13 bases left in between. The CDR3 extends over 15 amino acids.

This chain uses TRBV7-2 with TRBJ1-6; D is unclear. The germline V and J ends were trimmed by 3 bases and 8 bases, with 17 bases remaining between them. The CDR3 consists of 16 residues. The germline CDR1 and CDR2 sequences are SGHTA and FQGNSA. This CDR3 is CASSFITRSRDSPLHF. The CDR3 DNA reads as TGTGCCAGCAGCTTTATAACCAGGTCCCGCGATTCACCCCTCCACTTT.

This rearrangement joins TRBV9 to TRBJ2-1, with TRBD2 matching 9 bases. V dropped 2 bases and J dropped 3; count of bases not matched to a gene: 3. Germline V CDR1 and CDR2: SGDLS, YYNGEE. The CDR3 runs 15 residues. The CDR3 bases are TGTGCCAGCAGCGTCGCACTAGCGGGCTACAATGAGCAGTTCTTC. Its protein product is CASSVALAGYNEQFF.

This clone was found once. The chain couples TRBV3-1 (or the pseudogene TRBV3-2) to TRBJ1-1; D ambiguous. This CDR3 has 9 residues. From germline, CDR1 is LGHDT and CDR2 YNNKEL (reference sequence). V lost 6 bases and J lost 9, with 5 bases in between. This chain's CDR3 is CASRLQAFF. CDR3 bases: TGTGCCAGCAGGCTACAAGCTTTCTTT.